This T cell receptor beta chain was retrieved from a study of T cell clonality in common variable immunodeficiency. Study results and caveats: CVID subjects shared fewer TCRbeta clones than healthy controls did. Fewer deletions and N-nucleotide insertions were reportedly seen in common variable immunodeficiency TCR beta sequences. TCRbeta clonality was increased in CVID versus healthy controls. CVID patient heterogeneity limited repertoire-clinical complication correlations.

The sample holds many counts of this clone. What it binds is not known. The read is 3 residues too short to cover the CDR3 end, so that end is filled in from the germline J gene. Produced via immunoSEQ multiplex PCR; TCRdb's table is partial and in-frame only. Listed for the sample are about 28,000 clones, none seen a single time. CDR1 and CDR2 from the germline V gene are SGHTA and FQGNSA. CDR3 length equals 15 residues. V shed 3 bases and J shed 7 bases, with 18 bases lying between them. This chain uses TRBV7-2 with TRBJ2-5; weak D call: TRBD2 (6 bases). The sequence came from a person aged 18 to 75 in good health. Sequencing was carried out using peripheral blood mononuclear cells. Partial CDR3 DNA: TGTGCCAGCAGCTTGGCCGGGACTCCCGGTAGGACC. Its protein is CASSLAGTPGRT. The whole CDR3 is CASSLAGTPGRTQYF.